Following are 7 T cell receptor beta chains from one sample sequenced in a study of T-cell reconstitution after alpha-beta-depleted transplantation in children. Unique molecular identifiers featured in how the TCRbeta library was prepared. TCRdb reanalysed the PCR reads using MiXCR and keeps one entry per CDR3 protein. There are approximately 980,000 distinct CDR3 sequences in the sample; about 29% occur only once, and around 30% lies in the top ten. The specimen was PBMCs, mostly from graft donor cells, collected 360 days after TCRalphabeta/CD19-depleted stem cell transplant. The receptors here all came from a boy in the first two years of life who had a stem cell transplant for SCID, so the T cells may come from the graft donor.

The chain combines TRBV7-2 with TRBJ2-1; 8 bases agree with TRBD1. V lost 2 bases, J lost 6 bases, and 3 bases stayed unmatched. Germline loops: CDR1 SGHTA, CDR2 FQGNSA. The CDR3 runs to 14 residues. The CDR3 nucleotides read TGTGCCAGCAGCTTATTAGGACAGGGCAATGAGCAGTTCTTC. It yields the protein CASSLLGQGNEQFF.

DNA of the CDR3: TGCAGTGCTAGTCTGGCAGGCCGACAAGAGACCCAGTACTTC. Translation: CSASLAGRQETQYF. The chain links TRBV20-1 to TRBJ2-5; D uncertain. The CDR3 is 14 amino acids. The germline V gene encodes CDR1 DFQATT and CDR2 SNEGSKA (reference sequence). The germline V and J ends were trimmed by 3 bases and 2 bases, with 13 bases remaining between them.

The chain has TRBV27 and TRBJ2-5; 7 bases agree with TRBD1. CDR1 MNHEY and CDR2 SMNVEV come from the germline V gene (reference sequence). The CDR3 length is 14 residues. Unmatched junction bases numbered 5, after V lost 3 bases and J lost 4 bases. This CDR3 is CASSLQGGTETQYF. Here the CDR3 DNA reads TGTGCCAGCAGTTTGCAAGGGGGCACAGAGACCCAGTACTTC.

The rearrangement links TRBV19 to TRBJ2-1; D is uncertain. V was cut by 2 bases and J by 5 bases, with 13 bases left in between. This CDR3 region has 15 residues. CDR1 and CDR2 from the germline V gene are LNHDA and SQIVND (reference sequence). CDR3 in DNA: TGTGCCAGTAGTATATATGGCCCCGGCGACAATGAGCAGTTCTTC. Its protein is CASSIYGPGDNEQFF.

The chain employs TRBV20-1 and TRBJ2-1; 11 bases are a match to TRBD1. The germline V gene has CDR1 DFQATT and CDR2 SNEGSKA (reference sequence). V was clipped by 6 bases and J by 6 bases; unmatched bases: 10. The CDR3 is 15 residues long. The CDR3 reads CSASSGTGGFNEQFF. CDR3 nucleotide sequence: TGCAGTGCGAGTTCCGGGACAGGGGGGTTCAATGAGCAGTTCTTC.

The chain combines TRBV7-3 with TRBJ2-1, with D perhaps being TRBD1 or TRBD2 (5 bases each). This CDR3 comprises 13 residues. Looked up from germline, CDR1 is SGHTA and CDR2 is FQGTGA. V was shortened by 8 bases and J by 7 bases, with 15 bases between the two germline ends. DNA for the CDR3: TGTGCCAGCGAAGCACCGGGGCAGAATGAGCAGTTCTTC. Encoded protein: CASEAPGQNEQFF.

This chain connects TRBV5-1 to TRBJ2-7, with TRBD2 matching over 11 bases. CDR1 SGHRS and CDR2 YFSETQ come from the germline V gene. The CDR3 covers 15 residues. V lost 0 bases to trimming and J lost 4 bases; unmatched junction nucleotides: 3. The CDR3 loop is CASSLEPSGGYEQYF. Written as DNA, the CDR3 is TGCGCCAGCAGCTTGGAGCCTAGCGGGGGGTACGAGCAGTACTTC. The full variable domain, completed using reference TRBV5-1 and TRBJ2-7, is KAGVTQTPRYLIKTRGQQVTLSCSPISGHRSVSWYQQTPGQGLQFLFEYFSETQRNKGNFPGRFSGRQFSNSRSEMNVSTLELGDSALYLCASSLEPSGGYEQYFGPGTRLTVT.